This T cell receptor (delta chain) was sequenced in a study of Vδ1+ human thymocytes. Findings and caveats of the study: In the thymus, TRG and TRD repertoires looked highly polyclonal with Gaussian CDR3 lengths.

Note on this clone: The antigen remains unidentified.

The CDR3 extends over 20 amino acids. J was trimmed by 2 bases and V by 1 base; bases with no gene match: 15. The germline CDR1 and CDR2 sequences are TSWWSYY and QGS. Sequences come from RNA converted to cDNA by reverse transcription. CDR3 amplicons came from multiplex PCR with pooled V-gene forward and constant-region reverse primers. TCRdb reran clone calling via CATT on the multiplex PCR reads. The sample has tens of thousands of delta-chain clones; roughly 15% are singletons. The gene calls are TRDV1 and TRDJ1; 11 bases are shared with TRDD3. This sequence originates from a boy under three years old who had congenital heart surgery. Sequencing was carried out using Vdelta1+ gamma-delta thymocytes from the thymus. Subset of the sample: FACS-sorted CD3+ TCRalphabeta- TCRVdelta1+ TCRVdelta2- thymocytes. In DNA form, the CDR3 reads TGTGCTCTTGGGGAACGGTCTCGATGGGGGATACGCGTTAGAACCGATAAACTCATCTTT. Translation: CALGERSRWGIRVRTDKLIF.